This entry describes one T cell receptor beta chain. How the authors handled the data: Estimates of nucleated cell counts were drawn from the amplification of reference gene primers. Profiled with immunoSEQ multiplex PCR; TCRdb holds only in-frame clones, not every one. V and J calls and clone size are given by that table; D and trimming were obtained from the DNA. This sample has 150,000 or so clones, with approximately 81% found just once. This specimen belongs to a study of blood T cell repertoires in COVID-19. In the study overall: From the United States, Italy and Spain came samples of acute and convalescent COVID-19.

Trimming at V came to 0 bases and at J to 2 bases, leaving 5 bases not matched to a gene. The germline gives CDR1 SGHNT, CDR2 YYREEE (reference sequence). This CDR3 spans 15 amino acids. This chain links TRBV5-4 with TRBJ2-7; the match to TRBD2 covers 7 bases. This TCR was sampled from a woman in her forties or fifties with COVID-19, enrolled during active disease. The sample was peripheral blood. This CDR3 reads CASSLDGGGTYEQYF. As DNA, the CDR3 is TGTGCCAGCAGCTTGGATGGGGGGGGGACCTACGAGCAGTACTTC.